These T cell receptor beta chains were read from a single sample in a study of CD8+CD57+ T cells in acquired aplastic anemia. TCRdb reprocessed the reads with MiXCR, giving one entry per CDR3 protein. The profile shows around 150,000 distinct CDR3 sequences, 35% to 55% of them singletons. The sequenced sample consisted of sorted CD4+, CD8+, or CD8+CD57+ T cells (not recorded which) from PBMCs. These receptors were taken from a human donor in good health. CDR3s include the opening cysteine and the closing phenylalanine or tryptophan. The order of the fields is J gene, V gene, clone size, CDR3 protein. Only part of the rows carry a size: once, few, many, or a class if the clone is expanded.

J gene: TRBJ2-7
V gene: TRBV5-1
clone size: .
CDR3 protein: CASSPPGQGHEQYF

J gene: TRBJ1-2
V gene: TRBV20-1
clone size: many
CDR3 protein: CSARSNYGYTF

J gene: TRBJ2-3
V gene: TRBV24-1
clone size: .
CDR3 protein: CATRGSLNTDTQYF

J gene: TRBJ1-1
V gene: TRBV2
clone size: .
CDR3 protein: CASSEWAGANTEAFF

J gene: TRBJ2-1
V gene: TRBV12-5
clone size: many
CDR3 protein: CASGLASGGEQFF

J gene: TRBJ1-6
V gene: TRBV2
clone size: .
CDR3 protein: CASRQPPGTGKSSPLHF

J gene: TRBJ2-1
V gene: TRBV30
clone size: .
CDR3 protein: CAWSVLNNEQFF

J gene: TRBJ1-1
V gene: TRBV14
clone size: .
CDR3 protein: CASSQDAGMNTEAFF

J gene: TRBJ2-5
V gene: TRBV12-3/TRBV12-4
clone size: many
CDR3 protein: CASSVWGGLQTQYF

J gene: TRBJ1-4
V gene: TRBV11-1
clone size: many
CDR3 protein: CASSPSGRANEKLFF

J gene: TRBJ1-6
V gene: TRBV5-1
clone size: .
CDR3 protein: CASSRTGSEPPLHF

J gene: TRBJ2-1
V gene: TRBV9
clone size: .
CDR3 protein: CASSPSGLTSYEQFF

J gene: TRBJ1-6
V gene: TRBV10-3
clone size: .
CDR3 protein: CASSRPGTIGSPLHF

J gene: TRBJ2-1
V gene: TRBV5-1
clone size: few
CDR3 protein: CASSFRGQGVDEQFF

J gene: TRBJ1-2
V gene: TRBV10-3
clone size: many
CDR3 protein: CAISNLMGLDGYTF

J gene: TRBJ1-4
V gene: TRBV12-3/TRBV12-4
clone size: few
CDR3 protein: CASTSQGLNEKLFF

J gene: TRBJ1-4
V gene: TRBV20-1
clone size: many
CDR3 protein: CSATGQGAIGRATNEKLFF

J gene: TRBJ2-1
V gene: TRBV19
clone size: .
CDR3 protein: CASSPRDSRFQFF

J gene: TRBJ2-7
V gene: TRBV12-3/TRBV12-4
clone size: many
CDR3 protein: CASRTRASYEQYF

J gene: TRBJ2-5
V gene: TRBV10-3
clone size: .
CDR3 protein: CAIRDSAQETQYF

J gene: TRBJ1-1
V gene: TRBV7-6
clone size: .
CDR3 protein: CASSFQGITEAFF

J gene: TRBJ1-6
V gene: TRBV10-2
clone size: many
CDR3 protein: CASSESPRLNSPLHF

J gene: TRBJ1-6
V gene: TRBV20-1
clone size: many
CDR3 protein: CSARDPGTGNSPLHF

J gene: TRBJ1-1
V gene: TRBV2
clone size: .
CDR3 protein: CASSLGEAFF

J gene: TRBJ2-2
V gene: TRBV19
clone size: many
CDR3 protein: CASIGGLAGTGELFF

J gene: TRBJ2-5
V gene: TRBV20-1
clone size: many
CDR3 protein: CSASGGGGRRLETQYF

J gene: TRBJ1-5
V gene: TRBV28
clone size: few
CDR3 protein: CASSYGGSNQPQHF

J gene: TRBJ2-7
V gene: TRBV19
clone size: few
CDR3 protein: CASRVTGTSLYEQYF

J gene: TRBJ2-1
V gene: TRBV25-1
clone size: few
CDR3 protein: CASSLGGRGYNEQFF

J gene: TRBJ1-5
V gene: TRBV20-1
clone size: many
CDR3 protein: CSAILSRADRNQPQHF

J gene: TRBJ1-6
V gene: TRBV15
clone size: .
CDR3 protein: CATSGPGTGGSSPLHF

J gene: TRBJ2-5
V gene: TRBV6-1
clone size: .
CDR3 protein: CASSPTTRGGPPVETQYF

J gene: TRBJ1-6
V gene: TRBV12-3/TRBV12-4
clone size: .
CDR3 protein: CASSRGTASPLHF

J gene: TRBJ2-3
V gene: TRBV19
clone size: .
CDR3 protein: CASQSTLATDTQYF

J gene: TRBJ2-1
V gene: TRBV12-5
clone size: many
CDR3 protein: CASGVTGGSYNEQFF

J gene: TRBJ2-3
V gene: TRBV4-1
clone size: .
CDR3 protein: CASSQSIAGGVLSTDTQYF

J gene: TRBJ2-2
V gene: TRBV2
clone size: many
CDR3 protein: CASQVGRGLAGELFF

J gene: TRBJ2-5
V gene: TRBV12-3/TRBV12-4
clone size: .
CDR3 protein: CASSYGSSRETQYF

J gene: TRBJ2-5
V gene: TRBV4-2
clone size: .
CDR3 protein: CASGQDSWGTPGRQYF